Listed below are T cell receptor beta chains from one sample, sequenced in a study of blood T cell repertoires in COVID-19. Clones were read by immunoSEQ multiplex PCR, and TCRdb kept only the in-frame ones, dropping some. This sample carries some 110,000 clones, 86% of them seen once, and the ten largest clones take roughly 4%. The source material was peripheral blood. The receptors were sampled from a man in his forties or fifties with acute or convalescent COVID-19. Both conserved end residues are part of each CDR3. Expanded clones get a size class; other rows say once, few or many, or leave the size out.

TRBV19	TRBJ1-6	.	14	CASSETGGNSPLHF
TRBV27	TRBJ2-1	.	13	CASSLSGVGEQFF
TRBV2	TRBJ2-5	.	13	CASSNRGPETQYF
TRBV6-2/TRBV6-3	TRBJ1-4	.	15	CASSPPGQVPEKLFF
TRBV5-1	TRBJ1-3	once	14	CASSLAESGNTIYF
TRBV18	TRBJ2-7	.	13	CASSPADTYEQYF
TRBV2	TRBJ2-1	.	16	CASVYRGPSSYNEQFF
TRBV6-1	TRBJ1-3	.	16	CASSERNDFSGNTIYF
TRBV6-5	TRBJ1-3	.	15	CASRRRQSGGNTIYF
TRBV5-1	TRBJ2-1	.	17	CASSKGLAGAKFNEQFF
TRBV5-6	TRBJ1-2	.	19	CASSLEGAWRGSDFYGYTF
TRBV4-3	TRBJ2-2	.	17	CASSQNRQGVKTGELFF
TRBV7-2	TRBJ1-3	.	15	CASRRKADSGNTIYF
TRBV30	TRBJ2-7	.	14	CAWSWGQGTYEQYF
TRBV2	TRBJ1-1	.	14	CASSDTGGRSEAFF
TRBV5-4	TRBJ2-4	.	12	CASSLDGVIQYF
TRBV18	TRBJ1-2	.	15	CASSPAGAANYGYTF
TRBV5-1	TRBJ2-3	.	14	CASSESGGGDTQYF
TRBV10-3	TRBJ1-4	.	13	CASQDSANEKLFF
TRBV6-5	TRBJ1-4	.	14	CASSLGIPGEKLFF
TRBV10-1	TRBJ2-2	.	17	CASSESASGYNTGELFF
TRBV15	TRBJ2-3	.	16	CATSGGLAGSTDTQYF
TRBV5-1	TRBJ1-1	.	14	CASKEGSSSTEAFF
TRBV6-5	TRBJ2-1	few	15	CASRATGSGYNEQFF
TRBV19	TRBJ1-5	.	14	CASSLGQGDQPQHF